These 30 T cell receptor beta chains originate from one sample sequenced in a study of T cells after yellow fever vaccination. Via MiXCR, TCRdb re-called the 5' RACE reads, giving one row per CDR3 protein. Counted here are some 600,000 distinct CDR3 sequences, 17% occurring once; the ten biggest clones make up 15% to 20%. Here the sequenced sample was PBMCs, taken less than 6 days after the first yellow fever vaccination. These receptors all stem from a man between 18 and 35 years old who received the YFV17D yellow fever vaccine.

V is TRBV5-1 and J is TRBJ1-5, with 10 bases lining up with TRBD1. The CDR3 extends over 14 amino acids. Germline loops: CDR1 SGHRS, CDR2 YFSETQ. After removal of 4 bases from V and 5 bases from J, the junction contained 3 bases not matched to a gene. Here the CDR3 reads CASSPDRGHQPQHF. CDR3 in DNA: TGCGCCAGCAGCCCCGACAGGGGGCATCAGCCCCAGCATTTT.

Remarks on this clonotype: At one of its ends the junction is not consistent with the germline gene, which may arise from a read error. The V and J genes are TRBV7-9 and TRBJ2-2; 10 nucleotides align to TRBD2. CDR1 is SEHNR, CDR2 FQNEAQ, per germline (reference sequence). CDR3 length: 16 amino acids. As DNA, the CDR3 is TGTGCCAACAGCCCCAGGACTAGCGGTAACACCGGGGAGCTGTTTTTT. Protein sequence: CANSPRTSGNTGELFF.

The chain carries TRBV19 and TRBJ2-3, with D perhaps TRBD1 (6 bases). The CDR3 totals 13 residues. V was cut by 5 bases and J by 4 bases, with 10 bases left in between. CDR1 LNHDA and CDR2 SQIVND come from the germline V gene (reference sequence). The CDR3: CASSSAGADTQYF. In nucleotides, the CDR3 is TGTGCCAGTAGTTCGGCAGGGGCAGATACGCAGTATTTT. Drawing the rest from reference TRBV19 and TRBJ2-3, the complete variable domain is DGGITQSPKYLFRKEGQNVTLSCEQNLNHDAMYWYRQDPGQGLRLIYYSQIVNDFQKGDIAEGYSVSREKKESFPLTVTSAQKNPTAFYLCASSSAGADTQYFGPGTRLTVL.

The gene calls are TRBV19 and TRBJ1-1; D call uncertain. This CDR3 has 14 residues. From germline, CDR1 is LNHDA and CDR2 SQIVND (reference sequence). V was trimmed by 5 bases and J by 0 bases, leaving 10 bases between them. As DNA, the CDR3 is TGTGCCAGTAGTCAGGCACGGTTGAACACTGAAGCTTTCTTT. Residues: CASSQARLNTEAFF.

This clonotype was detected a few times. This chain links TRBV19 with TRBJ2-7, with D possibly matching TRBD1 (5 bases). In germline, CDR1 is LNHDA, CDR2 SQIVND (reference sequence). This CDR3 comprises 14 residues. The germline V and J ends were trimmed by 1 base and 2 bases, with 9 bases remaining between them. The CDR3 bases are TGTGCCAGTAGTATAGCCGAAGGGGCCTACGAGCAGTACTTC. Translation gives CASSIAEGAYEQYF.

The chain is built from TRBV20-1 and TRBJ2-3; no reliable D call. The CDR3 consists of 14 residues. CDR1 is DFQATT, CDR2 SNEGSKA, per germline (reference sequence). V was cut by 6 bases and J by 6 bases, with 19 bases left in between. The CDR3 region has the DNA TGCAGTGCAAGACCAAGGTCTCCAGCGGATACGCAGTATTTT. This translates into CSARPRSPADTQYF.

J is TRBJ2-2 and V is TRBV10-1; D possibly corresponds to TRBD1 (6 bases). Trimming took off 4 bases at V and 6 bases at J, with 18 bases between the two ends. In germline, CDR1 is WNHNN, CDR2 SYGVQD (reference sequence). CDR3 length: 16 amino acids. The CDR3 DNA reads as TGCGCCAGCAGTGCAAAAAAGGACAGCGAGGCCGGGGAGCTGTTTTTT. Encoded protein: CASSAKKDSEAGELFF.

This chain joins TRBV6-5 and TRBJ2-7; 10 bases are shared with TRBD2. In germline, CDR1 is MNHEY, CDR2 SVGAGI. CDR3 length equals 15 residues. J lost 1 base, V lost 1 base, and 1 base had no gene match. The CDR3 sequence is CASSYLAGGSYEQYF. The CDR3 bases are TGTGCCAGCAGTTACTTAGCGGGGGGATCCTACGAGCAGTACTTC.

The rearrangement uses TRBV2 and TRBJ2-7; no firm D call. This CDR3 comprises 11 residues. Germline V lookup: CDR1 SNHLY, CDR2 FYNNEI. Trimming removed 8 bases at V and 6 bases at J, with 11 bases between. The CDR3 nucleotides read TGTGCCAGCTTAAGGGTAACCGAGCAGTACGTC. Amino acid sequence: CASLRVTEQYV.

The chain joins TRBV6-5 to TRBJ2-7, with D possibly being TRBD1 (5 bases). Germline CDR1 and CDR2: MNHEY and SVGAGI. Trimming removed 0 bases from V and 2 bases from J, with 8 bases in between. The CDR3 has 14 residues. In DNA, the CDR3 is TGTGCCAGCAGTTACTCCCAGGGAACCTACGAGCAGTACGTC. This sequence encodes CASSYSQGTYEQYV.

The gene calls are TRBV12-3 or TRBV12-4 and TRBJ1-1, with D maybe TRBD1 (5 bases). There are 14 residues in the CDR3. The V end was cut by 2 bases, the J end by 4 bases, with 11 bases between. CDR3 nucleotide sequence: TGTGCCAGCAGTTTAAGCGGGGGGAGCACTGAAGCTTTCTTT. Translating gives CASSLSGGSTEAFF.

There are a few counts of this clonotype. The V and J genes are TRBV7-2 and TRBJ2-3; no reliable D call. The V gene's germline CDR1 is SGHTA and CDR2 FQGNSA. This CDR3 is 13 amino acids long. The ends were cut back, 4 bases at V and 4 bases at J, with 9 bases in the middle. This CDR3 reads CASSSLRSDTQYF. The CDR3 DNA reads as TGTGCCAGCAGCTCCCTTCGATCAGATACGCAGTATTTT.

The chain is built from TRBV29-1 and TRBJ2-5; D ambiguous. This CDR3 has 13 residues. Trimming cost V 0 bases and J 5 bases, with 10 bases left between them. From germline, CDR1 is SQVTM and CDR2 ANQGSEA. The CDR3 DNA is TGCAGCGTTGAAGATCCCCCCCCCGAGACCCAGTACTTC. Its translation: CSVEDPPPETQYF.

CDR3 residues: CASNVGRATDTQYF. In DNA form, the CDR3 reads TGTGCCAGCAACGTTGGGAGAGCCACAGATACGCAGTATTTT. The chain employs TRBV7-3 and TRBJ2-3; D possibly corresponds to TRBD2 (5 bases). The CDR3 runs 14 residues. Trimming removed 7 bases from V and 2 bases from J, with 13 bases in between. CDR1 and CDR2 from the germline V gene are SGHTA and FQGTGA. The full variable domain, with the rest looked up from reference TRBV7-3 and TRBJ2-3, is GAGVSQTPSNKVTEKGKYVELRCDPISGHTALYWYRQSLGQGPEFLIYFQGTGAADDSGLPNDRFFAVRPEGSVSTLKIQRTERGDSAVYLCASNVGRATDTQYFGPGTRLTVL.

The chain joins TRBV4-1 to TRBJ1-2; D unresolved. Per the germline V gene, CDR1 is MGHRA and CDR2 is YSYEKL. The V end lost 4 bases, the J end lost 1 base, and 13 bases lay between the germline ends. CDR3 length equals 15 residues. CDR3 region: CASSPYRAFNYGYTF. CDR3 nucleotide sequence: TGCGCCAGCAGCCCATACCGTGCGTTTAACTATGGCTACACCTTC.

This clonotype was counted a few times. The CDR3 spells CASSPRPSGIIRTGELFF. CDR3 DNA sequence: TGTGCCAGCAGCCCAAGGCCTAGCGGGATTATTCGCACCGGGGAGCTGTTTTTT. This chain uses TRBV11-2 with TRBJ2-2; TRBD2 matches at 9 bases. Germline lookup yields CDR1 SGHAT and CDR2 FQNNGV. The CDR3 consists of 18 residues. J was trimmed by 4 bases and V by 5 bases; bases with no gene match: 14.

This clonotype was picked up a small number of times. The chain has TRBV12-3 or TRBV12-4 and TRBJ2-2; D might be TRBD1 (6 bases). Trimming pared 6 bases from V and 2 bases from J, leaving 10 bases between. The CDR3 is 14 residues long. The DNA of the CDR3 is TGTGCCAGCAGCGTACAGGGTAACACCGGGGAGCTGTTTTTT. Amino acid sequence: CASSVQGNTGELFF.

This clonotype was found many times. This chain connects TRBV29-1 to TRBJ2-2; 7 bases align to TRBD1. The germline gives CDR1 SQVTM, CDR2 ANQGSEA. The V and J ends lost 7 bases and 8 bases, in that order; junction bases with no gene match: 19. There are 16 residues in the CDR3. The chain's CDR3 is CSALLPGQSDEGELFF. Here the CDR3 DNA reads TGCAGCGCCCTTCTACCGGGACAGTCAGACGAGGGGGAGCTGTTTTTT.

The CDR3 reads CASSQVGSNYGYTF. CDR3 nucleotides: TGTGCCAGCAGCCAAGTCGGTTCTAACTATGGCTACACCTTC. This rearrangement joins TRBV3-1 to TRBJ1-2, with D unclear. From germline, CDR1 is LGHDT and CDR2 YNNKEL (reference sequence). V was pared by 1 base and J by 0 bases, with 6 bases between. The CDR3 length is 14 residues.

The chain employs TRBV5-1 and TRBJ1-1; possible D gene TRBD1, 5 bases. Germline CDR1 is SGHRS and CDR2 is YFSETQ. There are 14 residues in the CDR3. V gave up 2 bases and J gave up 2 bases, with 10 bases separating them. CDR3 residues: CASSLQATNTEAFF. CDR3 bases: TGCGCCAGCAGCTTACAGGCGACTAACACTGAAGCTTTCTTT.

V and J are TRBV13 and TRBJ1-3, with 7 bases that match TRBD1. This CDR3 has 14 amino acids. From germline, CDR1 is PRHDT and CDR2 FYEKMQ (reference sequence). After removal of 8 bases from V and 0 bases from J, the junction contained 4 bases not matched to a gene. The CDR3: CASGRGYSGNTIYF. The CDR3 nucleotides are TGTGCCAGCGGCAGGGGGTACTCTGGAAACACCATATATTTT.

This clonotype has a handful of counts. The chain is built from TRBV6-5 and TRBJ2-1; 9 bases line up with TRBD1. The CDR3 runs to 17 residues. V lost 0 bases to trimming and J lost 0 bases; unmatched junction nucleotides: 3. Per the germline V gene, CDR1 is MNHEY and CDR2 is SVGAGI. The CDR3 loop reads CASSYSPQGASYNEQFF. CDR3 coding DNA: TGTGCCAGCAGTTACTCCCCACAGGGGGCCTCCTACAATGAGCAGTTCTTC.

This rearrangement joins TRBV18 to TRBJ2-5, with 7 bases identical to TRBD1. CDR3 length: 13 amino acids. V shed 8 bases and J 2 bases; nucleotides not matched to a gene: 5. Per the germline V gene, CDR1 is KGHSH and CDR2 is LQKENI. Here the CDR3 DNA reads TGTGCCAGCCAAGACAGGGTTCAAGAGACCCAGTACTTC. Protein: CASQDRVQETQYF.

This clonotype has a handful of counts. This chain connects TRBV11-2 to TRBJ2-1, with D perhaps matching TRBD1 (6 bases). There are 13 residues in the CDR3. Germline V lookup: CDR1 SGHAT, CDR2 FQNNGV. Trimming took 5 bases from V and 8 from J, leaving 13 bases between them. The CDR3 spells CASSLDRKYEQFF. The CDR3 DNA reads TGTGCCAGCAGCCTCGACAGGAAATATGAGCAGTTCTTC.

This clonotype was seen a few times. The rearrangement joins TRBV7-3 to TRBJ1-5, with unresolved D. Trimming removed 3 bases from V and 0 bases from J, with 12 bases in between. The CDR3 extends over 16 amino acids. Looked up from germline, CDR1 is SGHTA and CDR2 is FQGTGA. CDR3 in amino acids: CASSFRRRYSNQPQHF. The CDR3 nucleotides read TGTGCCAGCAGCTTCAGGAGGAGATATAGCAATCAGCCCCAGCATTTT.

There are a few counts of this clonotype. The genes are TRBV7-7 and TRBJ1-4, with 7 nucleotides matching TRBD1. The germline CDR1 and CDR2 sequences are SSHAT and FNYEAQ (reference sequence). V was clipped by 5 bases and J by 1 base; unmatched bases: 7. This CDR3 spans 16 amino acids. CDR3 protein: CASSKGGSGTNEKLFF. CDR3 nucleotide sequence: TGTGCCAGCAGCAAAGGGGGCAGTGGAACTAATGAAAAACTGTTTTTT.

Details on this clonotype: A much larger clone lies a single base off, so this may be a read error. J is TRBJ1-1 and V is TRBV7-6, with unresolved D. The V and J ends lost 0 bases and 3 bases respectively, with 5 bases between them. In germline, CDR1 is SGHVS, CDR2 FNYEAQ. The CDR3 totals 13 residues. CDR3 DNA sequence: TGTGCCAGCAGCTTAGCGGAGGACACTGAAGCTTTCTTT. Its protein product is CASSLAEDTEAFF.

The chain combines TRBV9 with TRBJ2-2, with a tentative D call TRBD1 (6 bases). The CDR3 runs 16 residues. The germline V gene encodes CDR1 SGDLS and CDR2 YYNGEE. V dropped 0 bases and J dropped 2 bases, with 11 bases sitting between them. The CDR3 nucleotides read TGTGCCAGCAGCGTAGCAGGACAGACTAACACCGGGGAGCTGTTTTTT. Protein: CASSVAGQTNTGELFF.

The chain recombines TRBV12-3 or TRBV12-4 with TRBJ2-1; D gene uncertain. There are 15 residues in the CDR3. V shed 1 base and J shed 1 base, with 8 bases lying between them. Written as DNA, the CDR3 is TGTGCCAGCAGTTTAGATCAGTGGTCCTACAATGAGCAGTTCTTC. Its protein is CASSLDQWSYNEQFF.

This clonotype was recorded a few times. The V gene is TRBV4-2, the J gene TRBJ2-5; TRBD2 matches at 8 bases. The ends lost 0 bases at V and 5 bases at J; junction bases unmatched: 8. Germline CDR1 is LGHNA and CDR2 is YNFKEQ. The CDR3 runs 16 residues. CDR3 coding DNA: TGTGCCAGCAGCCAAGAATTCGCGGGGGGCGTGGAGACCCAGTACTTC. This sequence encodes CASSQEFAGGVETQYF.